These 13 T cell receptor beta chains were sequenced from one sample in a study of vaccination and CD4 T cells after COVID-19. Treatment meaning: 10-day PBMC culture with coronavirus spike peptide pools or control peptides (ViraFEST assay). Collection of the unexposed donor's CD4+ T cells took place before the COVID-19 pandemic (2011-2018). Their target antigens are unknown. The Oncomine TCR Beta short-read assay sequenced DNA from cultured CD4+ T cells. Genomic DNA was extracted from cultured CD4+ T cells. TCRdb independently ran MiXCR on the PCR reads; one entry per CDR3 protein. Among over 8,500 distinct CDR3 sequences listed, about 27% were seen once. Material: CD4+ T cells from blood, cultured in vitro. The receptors here all came from a human donor in good health.

This clonotype is categorized as medium-sized. The chain employs TRBV10-3 and TRBJ2-4, with a weak D call TRBD1 (5 bases). The V end was cut by 10 bases, the J end by 5 bases, with 18 bases between. There are 14 residues in the CDR3. CDR1 and CDR2 (germline): ENHRY, SYGVKD. The CDR3 DNA is TGTGCCACCAAGGCAGGGTTAGGTGAAAACATTCAGTACTTC. Encoded protein: CATKAGLGENIQYF.

The chain couples TRBV4-3 to TRBJ2-3; 13 bases are shared with TRBD2. The CDR3 has 17 amino acids. Germline loops: CDR1 LGHNA, CDR2 YSLEER. V lost 0 bases to trimming and J lost 6 bases; unmatched junction nucleotides: 6. DNA for the CDR3: TGCGCCAGCAGCCAAGATGGGACTAGCGGGACTCGGGATACGCAGTATTTT. It specifies CASSQDGTSGTRDTQYF.

The J gene is TRBJ1-2, the V gene TRBV6-1; no definite D call. Looked up from germline, CDR1 is MNHNS and CDR2 is SASEGT. V lost 1 base and J 6 bases, leaving 12 bases between the germline ends. The length of the CDR3 is 14 residues. This CDR3 reads CASSEVKGLDGYTF. The CDR3 DNA reads TGTGCCAGCAGTGAAGTTAAGGGTTTGGATGGCTACACCTTC.

This rearrangement joins TRBV19 to TRBJ2-4; 8 bases agree with TRBD1. The CDR3 covers 13 residues. V shed 5 bases, J shed 7 bases, and the junction held 4 bases outside the gene matches. The germline V gene encodes CDR1 LNHDA and CDR2 SQIVND (reference sequence). CDR3 in DNA: TGTGCCAGTAGTCAGGGGGCGGGGAACATTCAGTACTTC. Translated: CASSQGAGNIQYF. The full variable domain, rest sourced from reference TRBV19 and TRBJ2-4, is DGGITQSPKYLFRKEGQNVTLSCEQNLNHDAMYWYRQDPGQGLRLIYYSQIVNDFQKGDIAEGYSVSREKKESFPLTVTSAQKNPTAFYLCASSQGAGNIQYFGAGTRLSVL.

This clonotype was seen only a few times. The genes are TRBV30 and TRBJ1-6; D gene ambiguous. Germline CDR1 and CDR2: GTSNPN and SVGIG (reference sequence). Trimming took 0 bases from V and 7 from J, leaving 7 bases between them. The CDR3 runs 13 residues. The CDR3 DNA reads as TGTGCCTGGAGTGTACCCCAGAATTCACCCCTCCACTTT. Protein product: CAWSVPQNSPLHF.

This clonotype is deemed large. The J gene is TRBJ1-6, the V gene TRBV6-1, with TRBD1 matching 12 bases. The J segment lost 2 bases and the V segment lost 6 bases, leaving 11 bases of the junction unmatched. CDR1 is MNHNS, CDR2 SASEGT, per germline. The CDR3 runs 19 residues. For the CDR3, the DNA is TGTGCCAGCAGACTCGGGACAGGGGGCGCAGGCGCCTATAATTCACCCCTCCACTTT. Its translation is CASRLGTGGAGAYNSPLHF.

The chain joins TRBV11-2 to TRBJ2-3; unclear D gene. The V end lost 1 base, the J end lost 2 bases, and 10 bases lay between the germline ends. This CDR3 has 15 amino acids. CDR1 is SGHAT, CDR2 FQNNGV, per germline. This chain's CDR3 is CASSLVATLTDTQYF. CDR3 in DNA: TGTGCCAGCAGCTTAGTCGCCACTCTCACAGATACGCAGTATTTT.

This clonotype is deemed medium-sized. V and J are TRBV20-1 and TRBJ1-5; 11 bases line up with TRBD1. Trimming cost V 3 bases and J 7 bases; bases outside gene matches: 8. Per germline, CDR1 DFQATT and CDR2 SNEGSKA (reference sequence). This CDR3 contains 15 residues. CDR3 sequence reads: CSASLLDRGRQPQHF. The CDR3 DNA sequence: TGCAGTGCTAGCCTTCTGGACAGGGGGCGGCAGCCCCAGCATTTT.

J is TRBJ2-2 and V is TRBV9; a possible D gene is TRBD2 (5 bases). The germline V and J ends were trimmed by 2 bases and 0 bases, with 8 bases remaining between them. The CDR3 is made up of 15 amino acids. From germline, CDR1 is SGDLS and CDR2 YYNGEE. The CDR3 loop reads CASSVGGANTGELFF. CDR3 bases: TGTGCCAGCAGCGTCGGAGGAGCGAACACCGGGGAGCTGTTTTTT.

This clonotype turned up a few times. J is TRBJ2-7 and V is TRBV25-1; TRBD1 aligns across 8 bases. Germline V gene data show CDR1 as MGHDK and CDR2 as SYGVNS. The V and J ends lost 2 bases and 2 bases, in that order; junction bases with no gene match: 5. This CDR3 is 15 amino acids long. CDR3 DNA: TGTGCCAGCAGTGAAATACAGGGGGTTACCTACGAGCAGTACTTC. Translated: CASSEIQGVTYEQYF.

This chain links TRBV7-8 with TRBJ2-3; 8 bases agree with TRBD2. This CDR3 spans 17 amino acids. The J segment lost 3 bases and the V segment lost 5 bases, leaving 13 bases of the junction unmatched. The germline V gene encodes CDR1 SGHVS and CDR2 FQNEAQ. CDR3: CASSTRFGGGGTDTQYF. The CDR3 bases are TGTGCCAGCAGCACCCGATTCGGGGGGGGGGGAACAGATACGCAGTATTTT.

The table lists this clonotype with a few counts. The V and J genes are TRBV7-2 and TRBJ2-5; 7 bases line up with TRBD2. The germline CDR1 and CDR2 sequences are SGHTA and FQGNSA. Trimming at V came to 1 base and at J to 5 bases, leaving 7 bases not matched to a gene. The CDR3 loop spans 15 amino acids. Written as DNA, the CDR3 is TGTGCCAGCAGCTTAGGAGGCGGGGGTCGGGAGACCCAGTACTTC. Amino acids: CASSLGGGGRETQYF.

This clonotype was observed a few times. The chain joins TRBV29-1 to TRBJ1-1, with TRBD1 matching over 9 bases. The J segment lost 6 bases and the V segment lost 8 bases, leaving 10 bases of the junction unmatched. The CDR3 is 13 residues long. Germline assignment: CDR1 SQVTM and CDR2 ANQGSEA. This CDR3 is CSQTQGASPEAFF. Written as DNA, the CDR3 is TGCAGCCAAACACAGGGGGCGTCCCCTGAAGCTTTCTTT.